The 19 T cell receptor beta chains below all came from one sample that was sequenced in a study of cytomegalovirus exposure and HLA in healthy donors. The table came from immunoSEQ multiplex PCR; TCRdb's copy has only in-frame clones and leaves some out. Of about 120,000 clones listed, roughly 88% are singletons. Sequences were obtained from PBMCs. Source of these receptors: a woman aged 18 to 35 in good health and CMV-seropositive.

The genes are TRBV4-2 and TRBJ2-7; 8 positions agree with TRBD2. Germline V CDR1 and CDR2: LGHNA, YNFKEQ. The CDR3 runs 19 residues. Losses at the gene ends were 0 bases for V and 4 bases for J; bases not matched to a gene: 17. CDR3 protein: CASSQEGDPGGGPPYEQYF. The CDR3 DNA reads TGTGCCAGCAGCCAAGAAGGAGACCCCGGGGGGGGCCCGCCATACGAGCAGTACTTC.

V and J are TRBV5-6 and TRBJ1-3, with TRBD1 as a possible D gene (5 bases). Deletions cut 2 bases from V and 3 bases from J, with 9 bases between. Germline V gene data show CDR1 as SGHDT and CDR2 as YYEEEE. This CDR3 region has 14 residues. CDR3 amino acids: CASSFGGVGNTIYF. For the CDR3, the DNA is TGTGCCAGCAGCTTTGGAGGGGTTGGAAACACCATATATTTT.

CDR3 residues: CAWSRTGSGNQPQHF. The CDR3 DNA is TGTGCCTGGAGTCGGACAGGGTCGGGCAATCAGCCCCAGCATTTT. The chain employs TRBV30 and TRBJ1-5, with 8 nucleotides matching TRBD1. The junction had 5 bases not matched to a gene; V was cut back by 2 bases and J by 2 bases. The germline gives CDR1 GTSNPN, CDR2 SVGIG (reference sequence). This CDR3 is built from 15 residues.

This clone occurred once. This rearrangement joins TRBV7-3 to TRBJ2-3; D call uncertain. Germline V gives CDR1 SGHTA, CDR2 FQGTGA. The CDR3 covers 13 residues. V was shortened by 5 bases and J by 0 bases, with 6 bases between the two germline ends. The CDR3 DNA reads as TGTGCCAGCAGCCGCGCAAGCACAGATACGCAGTATTTT. Translated, it gives CASSRASTDTQYF. The full variable domain, in which reference TRBV7-3 and TRBJ2-3 provide the parts outside the CDR3, is GAGVSQTPSNKVTEKGKYVELRCDPISGHTALYWYRQSLGQGPEFLIYFQGTGAADDSGLPNDRFFAVRPEGSVSTLKIQRTERGDSAVYLCASSRASTDTQYFGPGTRLTVL.

V usage is TRBV7-9 and J usage is TRBJ2-1; tentatively, D is TRBD2 (6 bases). This CDR3 region has 16 residues. Looked up from germline, CDR1 is SEHNR and CDR2 is FQNEAQ (reference sequence). V lost 2 bases to trimming and J lost 0 bases, with 11 bases between them. CDR3 in amino acids: CASSLTGVISYNEQFF. DNA of the CDR3: TGTGCCAGCAGCTTAACGGGAGTGATCTCCTACAATGAGCAGTTCTTC.

This clone is a singleton in its sample. The gene calls are TRBV18 and TRBJ2-3; 7 positions match TRBD2. V lost 1 base, J lost 3 bases, and 7 bases stayed unmatched. CDR1 and CDR2 from the germline V gene are KGHSH and LQKENI. The CDR3 length is 16 residues. The DNA for the CDR3 is TGTGCCAGCTCACCACTGGGCGGGAGAGGAACAGATACGCAGTATTTT. It specifies CASSPLGGRGTDTQYF.

This sequence joins TRBV7-9 and TRBJ1-3; perhaps TRBD1 as D (6 bases). The CDR3 runs to 18 residues. The germline CDR1 and CDR2 sequences are SEHNR and FQNEAQ (reference sequence). Trimming pared 5 bases from V and 0 bases from J, leaving 20 bases between. CDR3 region: CASSLTNREKFSGNTIYF. The CDR3 DNA reads TGTGCCAGCAGCCTTACCAACAGGGAGAAATTCTCTGGAAACACCATATATTTT. Full variable domain (missing parts from reference TRBV7-9 and TRBJ1-3): DTGVSQNPRHKITKRGQNVTFRCDPISEHNRLYWYRQTLGQGPEFLTYFQNEAQLEKSRLLSDRFSAERPKGSFSTLEIQRTEQGDSAMYLCASSLTNREKFSGNTIYFGEGSWLTVV.

This CDR3 is CASSFGTSGAVNTGELFF. The CDR3 nucleotides read TGTGCCAGCAGCTTCGGGACTAGCGGGGCAGTGAACACCGGGGAGCTGTTTTTT. V gene TRBV5-4 combines with J gene TRBJ2-2, with 13 bases matching TRBD2. CDR1 and CDR2 (germline): SGHNT, YYREEE (reference sequence). Losses at the gene ends were 2 bases for V and 1 base for J; bases not matched to a gene: 5. The CDR3 consists of 18 residues.

The rearrangement uses TRBV5-4 and TRBJ2-2, with D tentatively TRBD1 (5 bases). The CDR3 length is 16 residues. The germline V and J ends were trimmed by 0 bases and 5 bases, with 14 bases remaining between them. CDR1 is SGHNT, CDR2 YYREEE, per germline (reference sequence). As DNA, the CDR3 is TGTGCCAGCAGCTTGGCCCCAGGGAAGGGAACCGGGGAGCTGTTTTTT. It specifies CASSLAPGKGTGELFF. Drawing the rest from reference TRBV5-4 and TRBJ2-2, the complete variable domain is ETGVTQSPTHLIKTRGQQVTLRCSSQSGHNTVSWYQQALGQGPQFIFQYYREEENGRGNFPPRFSGLQFPNYSSELNVNALELDDSALYLCASSLAPGKGTGELFFGEGSRLTVL.

J is TRBJ1-5 and V is TRBV6-6, with TRBD1 matching over 7 bases. This CDR3 has 13 residues. After removal of 8 bases from V and 7 bases from J, the junction contained 8 bases not matched to a gene. CDR1 is MNHNY and CDR2 is SVGAGI in the germline V gene (reference sequence). The CDR3 sequence: CASDRTGGQPQHF. The DNA of the CDR3 is TGTGCCAGCGACCGGACAGGCGGGCAGCCCCAGCATTTT.

The gene calls are TRBV7-8 and TRBJ1-5; no firm D call. Germline V gene lookup returns CDR1 SGHVS and CDR2 FQNEAQ. Trimming cost V 0 bases and J 7 bases, with 10 bases left between them. The CDR3 extends over 14 amino acids. CDR3: CASSLARVGQPQHF. The DNA for the CDR3 is TGTGCCAGCAGCTTAGCGCGGGTGGGACAGCCCCAGCATTTT.

This clone showed up just a few times. CDR3 DNA: TGTGCCAGCAGTTACCAGGGGATGGAAGGCTACACCTTC. Amino acids: CASSYQGMEGYTF. This sequence joins TRBV6-5 and TRBJ1-2; D might be TRBD1 (6 bases). V was trimmed by 2 bases and J by 8 bases, leaving 12 bases between them. The CDR3 is 13 residues long. Germline CDR1 is MNHEY and CDR2 is SVGAGI.

This rearrangement joins TRBV9 to TRBJ1-2; 7 bases are a match to TRBD1. This CDR3 has 15 residues. The ends lost 0 bases at V and 5 bases at J; junction bases unmatched: 7. Germline V gene data show CDR1 as SGDLS and CDR2 as YYNGEE. CDR3 coding DNA: TGTGCCAGCAGCGTAGCTACAGGGGCCGGATATGGCTACACCTTC. It translates to CASSVATGAGYGYTF.

The V gene is TRBV11-3, the J gene TRBJ2-1; 11 nucleotides agree with TRBD2. The CDR3 loop spans 15 amino acids. Looked up from germline, CDR1 is SGHNT and CDR2 is YENEEA. The V gene end was trimmed by 5 bases and the J gene end by 4 bases; junction bases not matched to a gene: 4. The CDR3 is CASSAGTSGYNEQFF. The CDR3 coding sequence is TGTGCCAGCAGCGCCGGGACTAGCGGTTACAATGAGCAGTTCTTC.

The V gene is TRBV5-1, the J gene TRBJ2-2, with a tentative D call TRBD2 (5 bases). In germline, CDR1 is SGHRS, CDR2 YFSETQ. V dropped 8 bases and J dropped 3 bases, with 20 bases sitting between them. The CDR3 is 16 residues long. CDR3 DNA: TGCGCCAGGGTACTAGGGCTAGCCCCCTACACCGGGGAGCTGTTTTTT. It is translated as CARVLGLAPYTGELFF.

The chain joins TRBV6-5 to TRBJ1-1; 7 nucleotides align to TRBD1. Germline CDR1 MNHEY, CDR2 SVGAGI. The V segment lost 4 bases and the J segment 4 bases; nucleotides outside the gene matches: 9. CDR3 length: 15 residues. The CDR3 loop is CASSSAGTDFTEAFF. The CDR3 DNA is TGTGCCAGCAGTTCCGCCGGGACAGACTTCACTGAAGCTTTCTTT.

V usage is TRBV27 and J usage is TRBJ1-4; tentative D call: TRBD1 (5 bases). Trimming removed 5 bases at V and 10 bases at J, with 14 bases between. CDR3 length: 13 amino acids. Germline values: CDR1 MNHEY, CDR2 SMNVEV (reference sequence). The CDR3 DNA sequence: TGTGCCAGCAGTCCCCCGTGGGGGGGAAAACTGTTTTTT. Its translation is CASSPPWGGKLFF.

V gene TRBV19 combines with J gene TRBJ2-2; D is uncertain. In germline, CDR1 is LNHDA, CDR2 SQIVND (reference sequence). V dropped 3 bases and J dropped 4 bases, with 9 bases sitting between them. The CDR3 runs 14 residues. The CDR3 sequence is CASSMTPVTGELFF. For the CDR3, the DNA is TGTGCCAGTAGTATGACTCCTGTCACCGGGGAGCTGTTTTTT.

V and J are TRBV6-1 and TRBJ1-1; D is ambiguous. V was shortened by 1 base and J by 1 base, with 7 bases between the two germline ends. This CDR3 has 14 residues. In germline, CDR1 is MNHNS, CDR2 SASEGT. CDR3 in DNA: TGTGCCAGCAGTGAAGTTCGGGGGAACACTGAAGCTTTCTTT. The encoded protein is CASSEVRGNTEAFF.